This TCR beta chain was documented in a study of blood T cell repertoires in COVID-19 (dated by TCRdb to 2018 to 2020). About the full investigation: Samples covering the acute and convalescent phases of COVID-19 were provided by collaborators in the United States, Italy and Spain. Where available, HLA class I and class II types were taken from metadata supplied by the sample provider and were not determined by assay-based typing. The material from the prospective study consisted of cDNA or gDNA derived from T cells, B-cell-depleted T cells, or PBMCs. The samples were drawn from the first 160 participants of the ongoing ImmuneRACE study and from 1,200 or so subjects provided by 6 global collaborators. Deeply sampled blood TCRbeta repertoires from subjects exposed to, actively infected with, or recovered from COVID-19 were included in the dataset. A freely available public database, intended as a resource for researchers studying the immune response to SARS-CoV-2, is where the repertoires were released. Sample metadata almost always included a de-identified subject ID, COVID-19 status, age in years and sex.

As for this clone: Its cognate antigen has yet to be identified. The record has no base qualities; no much larger clone is one base away.

Results the study describes overall, beyond this receptor: How much clinical and demographic metadata was included differed by source and by participant, and the metadata was provided uncurated.

One collaborating source in Seattle enrolled patients while the patients were actively infected and followed the patients over time throughout the course of disease. Collaborating institutions collected whole blood in K2EDTA tubes following their own protocols. Collaborator samples were shipped for TCRbeta analysis as frozen whole blood, isolated PBMCs, or DNA extracted from either sample type. TCRbeta CDR3 regions were amplified from genomic DNA by means of the immunoSEQ Assay, a bias-controlled multiplex PCR. Concerning the study's data processing: Within the assay, amplification of reference gene primers was used to estimate how many nucleated cells each sample contained. To quantify the absolute abundance of each unique TCRbeta CDR3 rearrangement, sequence reads were collapsed and filtered. For each sample, productive Simpson clonality was calculated as the square root of Simpson's diversity index across productive rearrangements. Here the immuneACCESS table is served through TCRdb, limited to in-frame sequences with V and J called. Missing clones are a known gap in these copies; in checked studies unresolved V genes cover under half, and the rest lacks a known reason. For V, J and clone size, that table is used; D and trimming come from the DNA. This sample comprises some 450,000 clones, about nine tenths of them detected only once. Jointly, the top ten make up roughly 12% of the sample.

The CDR3 measures 16 amino acids from cysteine to phenylalanine. The retained sequence is limited to the CDR3, 48 bases, with the frame set at the first base. Input material: peripheral blood. The origin of this receptor is a woman aged 45-59 years with COVID-19, enrolled during active disease. The chain is assembled from TRBV1 and TRBJ2-2; the table calls TRBD1, which could not be checked here. TRBV1 is classified as a pseudogene. The DNA reads TGCACCAGCAGCCTCCGTCGTAAGGGGGATCTCGGGGAGCTGTTTTTT. Its amino acids are CTSSLRRKGDLGELFF.